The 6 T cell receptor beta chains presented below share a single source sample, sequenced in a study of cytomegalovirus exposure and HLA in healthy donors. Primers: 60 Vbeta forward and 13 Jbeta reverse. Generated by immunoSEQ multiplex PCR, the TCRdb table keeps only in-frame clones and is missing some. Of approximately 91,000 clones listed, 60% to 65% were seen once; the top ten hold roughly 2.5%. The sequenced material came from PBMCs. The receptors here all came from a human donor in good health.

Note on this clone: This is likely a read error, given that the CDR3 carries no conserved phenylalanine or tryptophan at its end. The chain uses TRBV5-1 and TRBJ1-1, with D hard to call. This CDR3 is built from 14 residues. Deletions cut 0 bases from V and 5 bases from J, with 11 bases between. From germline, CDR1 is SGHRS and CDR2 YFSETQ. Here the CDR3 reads CASSLALVGTEAFL. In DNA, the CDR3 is TGCGCCAGCAGCTTGGCCTTGGTAGGGACTGAAGCTTTCCTT.

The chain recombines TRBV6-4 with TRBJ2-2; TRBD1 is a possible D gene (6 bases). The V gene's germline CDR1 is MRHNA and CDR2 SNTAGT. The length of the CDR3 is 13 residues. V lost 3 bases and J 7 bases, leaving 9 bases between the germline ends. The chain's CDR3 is CASSDTGSGELFF. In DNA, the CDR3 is TGTGCCAGCAGTGATACAGGGAGCGGGGAGCTGTTTTTT.

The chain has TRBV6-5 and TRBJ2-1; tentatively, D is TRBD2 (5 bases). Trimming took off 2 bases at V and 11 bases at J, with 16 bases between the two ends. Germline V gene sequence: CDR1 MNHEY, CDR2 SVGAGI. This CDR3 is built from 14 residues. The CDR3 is CASSYRFVRGQQFF. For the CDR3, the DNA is TGTGCCAGCAGTTACCGGTTCGTTCGGGGTCAGCAGTTCTTC.

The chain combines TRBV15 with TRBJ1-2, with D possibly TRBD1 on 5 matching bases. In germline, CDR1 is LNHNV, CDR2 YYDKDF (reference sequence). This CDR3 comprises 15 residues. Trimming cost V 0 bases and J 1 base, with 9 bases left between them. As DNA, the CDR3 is TGTGCCACCAGCAGAGATCTCAGGGATAACTATGGCTACACCTTC. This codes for CATSRDLRDNYGYTF. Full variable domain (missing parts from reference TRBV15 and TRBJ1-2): DAMVIQNPRYQVTQFGKPVTLSCSQTLNHNVMYWYQQKSSQAPKLLFHYYDKDFNNEADTPDNFQSRRPNTSFCFLDIRSPGLGDTAMYLCATSRDLRDNYGYTFGSGTRLTVV.

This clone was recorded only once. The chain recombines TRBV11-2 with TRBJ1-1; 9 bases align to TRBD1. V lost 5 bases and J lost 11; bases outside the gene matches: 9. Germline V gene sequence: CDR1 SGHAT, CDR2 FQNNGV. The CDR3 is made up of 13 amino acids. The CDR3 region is CASSRDRGVDAFF. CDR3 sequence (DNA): TGTGCCAGCAGCCGCGACAGGGGGGTTGACGCTTTCTTT.

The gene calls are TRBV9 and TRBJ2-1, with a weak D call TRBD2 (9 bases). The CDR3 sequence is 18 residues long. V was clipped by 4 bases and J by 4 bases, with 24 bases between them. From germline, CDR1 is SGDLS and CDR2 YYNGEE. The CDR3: CASSQGAGGPLLYNEQFF. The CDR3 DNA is TGTGCCAGCAGCCAGGGGGCGGGGGGGCCTTTACTGTACAATGAGCAGTTCTTC.